This T cell receptor beta chain derives from a study of T-cell reconstitution after alpha-beta-depleted transplantation in children. Notes on the study in general: At one year after transplant, newly produced T cells mostly accounted for T-cell counts and diversity. Alpha-beta T cells about two months after transplant reportedly derived from several hundred expanded graft clones.

CDR3 length: 18 residues. V shed 3 bases, J shed 3 bases, and the junction held 15 bases outside the gene matches. Germline V gene data show CDR1 as SGDLS and CDR2 as YYNGEE. The TCRbeta library was prepared with unique molecular identifiers. Using its own MiXCR run on the PCR reads, TCRdb lists one record per CDR3 protein. The table has about 17,000 distinct CDR3 sequences, approximately 5.3% seen once; the top ten hold about 7.2%. This clonotype was counted many times. Its antigen remains unidentified. This receptor was obtained from a boy aged 5 to 17 with acute lymphoblastic leukemia, due to receive a stem cell transplant. The sample in question was PBMCs, obtained before TCRalphabeta/CD19-depleted stem cell transplant. The genes are TRBV9 and TRBJ1-1; 9 bases are a match to TRBD1. CDR3 nucleotide sequence: TGTGCCAGCAGCGCCGGCCCTGCTACAGGGGGCGAGGACACTGAAGCTTTCTTT. It yields the protein CASSAGPATGGEDTEAFF.